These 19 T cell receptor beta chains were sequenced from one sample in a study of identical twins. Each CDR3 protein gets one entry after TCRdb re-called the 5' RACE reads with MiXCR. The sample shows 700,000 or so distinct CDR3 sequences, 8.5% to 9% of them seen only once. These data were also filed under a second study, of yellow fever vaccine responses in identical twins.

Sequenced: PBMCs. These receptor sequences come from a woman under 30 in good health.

The CDR3 DNA sequence: TGTGCCAGCAGCACTTTGACAGGCAACTCCTACGAGCAGTACTTC. It is translated as CASSTLTGNSYEQYF. The chain recombines TRBV11-1 with TRBJ2-7; D perhaps matches TRBD1 (6 bases). Per germline, CDR1 SGHAT and CDR2 FQDESV (reference sequence). The CDR3 is 15 residues long. Trimming shortened V by 5 bases and J by 0 bases, and 14 bases separated the two germline ends.

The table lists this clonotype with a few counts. The CDR3 bases are TGCGCCAGCAGCCAGGGTACAGGGACAGGACGCGGAGATACGCAGTATTTT. Translating gives CASSQGTGTGRGDTQYF. This sequence joins TRBV4-3 and TRBJ2-3; 8 positions agree with TRBD1. V gave up 3 bases and J gave up 5 bases; unmatched junction bases: 13. Germline assignment: CDR1 LGHNA and CDR2 YSLEER. This CDR3 has 17 residues.

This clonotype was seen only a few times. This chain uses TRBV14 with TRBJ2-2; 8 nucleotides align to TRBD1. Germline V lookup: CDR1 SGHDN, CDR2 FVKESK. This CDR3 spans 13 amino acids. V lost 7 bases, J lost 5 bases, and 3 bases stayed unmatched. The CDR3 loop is CASTDRGTGELFF. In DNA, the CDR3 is TGTGCCAGCACCGACAGGGGTACCGGGGAGCTGTTTTTT.

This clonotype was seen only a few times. CDR3 loop: CASSRTNRDANYGYTF. The DNA for the CDR3 is TGTGCCAGCAGCCGGACTAACAGGGATGCTAACTATGGCTACACCTTC. The chain has TRBV3-1 and TRBJ1-2; possibly TRBD1 for D (6 bases). Deletions cut 4 bases from V and 0 bases from J, with 15 bases between. Germline CDR1 is LGHDT and CDR2 is YNNKEL (reference sequence). The CDR3 extends over 16 amino acids.

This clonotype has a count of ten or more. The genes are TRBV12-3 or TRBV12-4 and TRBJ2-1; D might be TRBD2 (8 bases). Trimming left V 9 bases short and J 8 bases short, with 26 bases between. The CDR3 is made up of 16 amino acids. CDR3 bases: TGTGCCAGTTTGGGGACAGCGGGAGTCGCCCTCGATGAGCAGTTCTTC. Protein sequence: CASLGTAGVALDEQFF.

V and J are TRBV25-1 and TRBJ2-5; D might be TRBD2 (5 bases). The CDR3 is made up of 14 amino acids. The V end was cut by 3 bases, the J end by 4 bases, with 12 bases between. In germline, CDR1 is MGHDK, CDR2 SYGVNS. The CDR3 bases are TGTGCCAGCAGTGATATCCGGGAACTAGAGACCCAGTACTTC. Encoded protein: CASSDIRELETQYF.

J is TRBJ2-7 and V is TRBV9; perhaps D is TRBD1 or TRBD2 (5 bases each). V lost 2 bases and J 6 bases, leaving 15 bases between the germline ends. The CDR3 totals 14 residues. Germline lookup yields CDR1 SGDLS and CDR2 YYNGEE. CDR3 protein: CASSVGSMGVEQYF. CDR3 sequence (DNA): TGTGCCAGCAGCGTTGGGTCGATGGGGGTCGAGCAGTACTTC.

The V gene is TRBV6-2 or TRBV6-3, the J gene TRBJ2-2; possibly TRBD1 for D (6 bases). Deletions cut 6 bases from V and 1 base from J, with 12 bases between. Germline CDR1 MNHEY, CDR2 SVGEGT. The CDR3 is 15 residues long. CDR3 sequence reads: CASSQRGRNTGELFF. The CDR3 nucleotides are TGTGCCAGCAGCCAAAGGGGGAGGAACACCGGGGAGCTGTTTTTT.

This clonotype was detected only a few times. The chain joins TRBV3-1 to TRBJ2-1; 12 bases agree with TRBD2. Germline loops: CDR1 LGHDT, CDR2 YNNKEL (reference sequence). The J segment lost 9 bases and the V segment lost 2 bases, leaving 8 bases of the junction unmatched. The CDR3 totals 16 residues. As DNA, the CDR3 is TGTGCCAGCAGCCAATCGCTAGCGGGGGGGCGAGGTGAGCAGTTCTTC. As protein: CASSQSLAGGRGEQFF.

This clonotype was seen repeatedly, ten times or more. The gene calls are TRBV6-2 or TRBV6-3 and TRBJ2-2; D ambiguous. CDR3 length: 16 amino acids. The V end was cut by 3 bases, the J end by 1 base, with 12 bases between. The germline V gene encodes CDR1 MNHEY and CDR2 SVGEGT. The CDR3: CASSYVGTLNTGELFF. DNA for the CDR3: TGTGCCAGCAGTTATGTGGGAACCCTGAACACCGGGGAGCTGTTTTTT.

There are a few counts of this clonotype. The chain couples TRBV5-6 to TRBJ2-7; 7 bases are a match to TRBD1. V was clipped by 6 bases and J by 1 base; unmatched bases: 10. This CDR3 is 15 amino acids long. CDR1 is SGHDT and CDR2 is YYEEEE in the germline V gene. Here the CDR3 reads CASTETGESSYEQYF. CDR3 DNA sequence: TGTGCCAGCACCGAAACAGGGGAGTCGTCCTACGAGCAGTACTTC.

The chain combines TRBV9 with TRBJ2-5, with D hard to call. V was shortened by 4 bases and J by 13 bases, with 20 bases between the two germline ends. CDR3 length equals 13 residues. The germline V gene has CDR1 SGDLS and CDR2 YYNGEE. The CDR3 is CASSPHQEPPVYF. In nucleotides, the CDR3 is TGTGCCAGCAGCCCCCACCAAGAACCCCCCGTGTACTTC.

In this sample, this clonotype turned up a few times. Here the CDR3 DNA reads TGTGCCAGCAGCATACGACAGGGGTCCCTCTCCTACGAGCAGTACTTC. Translation gives CASSIRQGSLSYEQYF. The chain has TRBV7-9 and TRBJ2-7, with 8 bases that match TRBD1. Germline V lookup: CDR1 SEHNR, CDR2 FQNEAQ (reference sequence). Trimming cost V 5 bases and J 0 bases; bases outside gene matches: 9. This CDR3 has 16 residues.

For the CDR3, the DNA is TGCGCCAGCAGCTCCCTGCGGGAGGGGGCAGATACGCAGTATTTT. Residues: CASSSLREGADTQYF. The chain has TRBV10-2 and TRBJ2-3; 9 bases align to TRBD2. CDR1 and CDR2 from the germline V gene are WSHSY and SAAADI. This CDR3 has 15 amino acids. V lost 6 bases to trimming and J lost 4 bases; unmatched junction nucleotides: 8.

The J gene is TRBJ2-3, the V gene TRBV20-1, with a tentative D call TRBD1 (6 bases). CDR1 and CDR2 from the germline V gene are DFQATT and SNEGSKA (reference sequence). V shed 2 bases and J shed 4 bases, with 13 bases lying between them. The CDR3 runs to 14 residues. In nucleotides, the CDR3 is TGCAGTGCTAGACGGCAGGGGTCCTCAGATACGCAGTATTTT. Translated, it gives CSARRQGSSDTQYF.

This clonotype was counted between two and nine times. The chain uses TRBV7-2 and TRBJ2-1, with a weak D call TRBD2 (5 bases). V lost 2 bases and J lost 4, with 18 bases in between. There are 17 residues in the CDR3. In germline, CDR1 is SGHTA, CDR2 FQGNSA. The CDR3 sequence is CASSLSPLMRVYNEQFF. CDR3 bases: TGTGCCAGCAGCTTATCACCACTTATGCGGGTATACAATGAGCAGTTCTTC.

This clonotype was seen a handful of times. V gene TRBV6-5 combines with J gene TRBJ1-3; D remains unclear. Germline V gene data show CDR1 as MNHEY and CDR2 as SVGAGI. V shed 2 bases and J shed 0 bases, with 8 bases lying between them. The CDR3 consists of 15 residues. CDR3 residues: CASSYKANSGNTIYF. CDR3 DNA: TGTGCCAGCAGTTACAAGGCAAACTCTGGAAACACCATATATTTT.

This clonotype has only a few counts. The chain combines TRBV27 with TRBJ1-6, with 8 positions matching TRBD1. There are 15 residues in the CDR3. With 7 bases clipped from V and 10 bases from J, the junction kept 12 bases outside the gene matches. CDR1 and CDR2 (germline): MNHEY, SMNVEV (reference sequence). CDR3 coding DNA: TGTGCCAGCACCACCCGGTCAGGGGGCTGGTCACCCCTCCACTTT. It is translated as CASTTRSGGWSPLHF.

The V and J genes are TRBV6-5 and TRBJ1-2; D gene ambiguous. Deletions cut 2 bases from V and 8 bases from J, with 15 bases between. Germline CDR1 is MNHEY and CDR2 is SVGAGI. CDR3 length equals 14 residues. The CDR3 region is CASSYRDSSGGYTF. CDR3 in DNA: TGTGCCAGCAGTTACCGTGACTCCTCAGGAGGCTACACCTTC.